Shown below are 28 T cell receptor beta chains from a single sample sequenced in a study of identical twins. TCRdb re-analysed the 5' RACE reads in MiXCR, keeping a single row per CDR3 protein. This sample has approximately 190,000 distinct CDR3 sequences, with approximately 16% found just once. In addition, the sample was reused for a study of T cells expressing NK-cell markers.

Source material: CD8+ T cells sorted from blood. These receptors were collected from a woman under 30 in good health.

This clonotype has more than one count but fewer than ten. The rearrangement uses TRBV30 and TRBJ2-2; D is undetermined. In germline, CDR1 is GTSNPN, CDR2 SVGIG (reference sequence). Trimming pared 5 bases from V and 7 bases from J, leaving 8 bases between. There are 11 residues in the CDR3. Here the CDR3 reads CAWGMFGELFF. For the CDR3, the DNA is TGTGCCTGGGGGATGTTCGGGGAGCTGTTTTTT.

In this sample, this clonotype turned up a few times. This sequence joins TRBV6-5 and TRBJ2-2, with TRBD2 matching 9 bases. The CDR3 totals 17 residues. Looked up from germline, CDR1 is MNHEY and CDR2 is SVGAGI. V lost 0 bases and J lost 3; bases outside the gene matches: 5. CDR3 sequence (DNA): TGTGCCAGCAGTTACTCCCCTAGCGGGGCTTACACCGGGGAGCTGTTTTTT. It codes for CASSYSPSGAYTGELFF.

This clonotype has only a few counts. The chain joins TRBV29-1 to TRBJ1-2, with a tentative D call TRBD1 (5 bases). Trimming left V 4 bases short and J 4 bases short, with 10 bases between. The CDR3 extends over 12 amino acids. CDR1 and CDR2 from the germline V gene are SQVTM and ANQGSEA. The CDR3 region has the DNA TGCAGCGTTGGGATGGGGGGCTATGGCTACACCTTC. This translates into CSVGMGGYGYTF.

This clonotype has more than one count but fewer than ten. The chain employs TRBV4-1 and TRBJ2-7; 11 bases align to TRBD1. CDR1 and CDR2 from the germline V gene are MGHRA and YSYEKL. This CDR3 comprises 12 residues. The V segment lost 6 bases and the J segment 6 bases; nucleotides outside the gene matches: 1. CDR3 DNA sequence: TGCGCCAGCAGTGGGACAGGGGGCGAGCAGTACTTC. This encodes CASSGTGGEQYF.

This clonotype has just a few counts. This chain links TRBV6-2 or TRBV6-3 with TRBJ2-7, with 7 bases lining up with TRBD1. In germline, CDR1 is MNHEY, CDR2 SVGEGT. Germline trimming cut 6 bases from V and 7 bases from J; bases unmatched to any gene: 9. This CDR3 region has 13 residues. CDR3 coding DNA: TGTGCCAGCAGCTCGCAGGGGGTGAGTGAGCAGTACTTC. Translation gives CASSSQGVSEQYF.

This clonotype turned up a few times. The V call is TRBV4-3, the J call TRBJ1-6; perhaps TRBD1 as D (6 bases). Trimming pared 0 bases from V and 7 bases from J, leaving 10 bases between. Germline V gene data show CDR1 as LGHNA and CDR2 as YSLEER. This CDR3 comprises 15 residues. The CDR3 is CASSQDQGRNSPLHF. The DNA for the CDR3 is TGCGCCAGCAGCCAAGATCAGGGGAGGAATTCACCCCTCCACTTT.

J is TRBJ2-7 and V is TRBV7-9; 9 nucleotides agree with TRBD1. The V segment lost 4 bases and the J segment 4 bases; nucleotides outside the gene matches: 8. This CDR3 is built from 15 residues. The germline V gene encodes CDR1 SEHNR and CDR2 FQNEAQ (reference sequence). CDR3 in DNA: TGTGCCAGCAGCTCAGGACAGGGGCTTCCTTACGAGCAGTACTTC. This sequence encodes CASSSGQGLPYEQYF.

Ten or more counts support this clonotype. CDR3 sequence (DNA): TGCAGCGTTGACGGCGGGGCAGAAGAGACCCAGTACTTC. Protein product: CSVDGGAEETQYF. The chain combines TRBV29-1 with TRBJ2-5; TRBD2 is a possible D gene (6 bases). The CDR3 extends over 13 amino acids. In germline, CDR1 is SQVTM, CDR2 ANQGSEA. The V end lost 3 bases, the J end lost 3 bases, and 11 bases lay between the germline ends.

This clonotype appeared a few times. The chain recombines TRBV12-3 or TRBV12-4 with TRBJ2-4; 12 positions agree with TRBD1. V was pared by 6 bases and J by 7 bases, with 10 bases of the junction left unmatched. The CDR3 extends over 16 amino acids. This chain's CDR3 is CASSVGTGGGRNIQYF. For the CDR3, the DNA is TGTGCCAGCAGCGTAGGGACAGGGGGCGGTAGGAACATTCAGTACTTC.

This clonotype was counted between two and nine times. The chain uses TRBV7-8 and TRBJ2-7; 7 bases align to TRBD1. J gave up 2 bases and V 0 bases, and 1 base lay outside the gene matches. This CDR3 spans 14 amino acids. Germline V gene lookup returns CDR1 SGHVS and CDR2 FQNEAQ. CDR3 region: CASSLAGQAYEQYF. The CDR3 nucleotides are TGTGCCAGCAGCTTAGCCGGACAGGCCTACGAGCAGTACTTC.

CDR3 sequence: CASSNRTVAYNEQFF. The CDR3 nucleotides read TGTGCCAGCAGTAATAGGACGGTGGCCTACAATGAGCAGTTCTTC. The V call is TRBV6-1, the J call TRBJ2-1; D remains unclear. CDR1 is MNHNS and CDR2 is SASEGT in the germline V gene. Trimming cost V 5 bases and J 2 bases, with 13 bases left between them. This CDR3 is 15 amino acids long.

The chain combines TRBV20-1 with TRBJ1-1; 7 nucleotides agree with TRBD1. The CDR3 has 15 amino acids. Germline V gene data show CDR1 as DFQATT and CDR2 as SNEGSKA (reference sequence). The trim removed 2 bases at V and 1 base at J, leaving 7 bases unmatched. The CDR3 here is CSARTAGQRNTEAFF. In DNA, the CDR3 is TGCAGTGCTAGAACGGCGGGACAGAGGAACACTGAAGCTTTCTTT.

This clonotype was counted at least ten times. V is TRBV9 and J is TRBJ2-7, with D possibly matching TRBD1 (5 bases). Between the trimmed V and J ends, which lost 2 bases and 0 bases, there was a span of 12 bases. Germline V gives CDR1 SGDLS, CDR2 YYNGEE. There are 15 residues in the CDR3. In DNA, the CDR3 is TGTGCCAGCAGCGTCTCAGGGTCGGGCTCCTACGAGCAGTACTTC. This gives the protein CASSVSGSGSYEQYF.

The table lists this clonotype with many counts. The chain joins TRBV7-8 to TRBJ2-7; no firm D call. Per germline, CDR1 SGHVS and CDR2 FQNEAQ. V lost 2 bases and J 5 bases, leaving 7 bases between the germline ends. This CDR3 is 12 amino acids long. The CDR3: CASSLYPHEQYF. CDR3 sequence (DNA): TGTGCCAGCAGCTTATACCCGCACGAGCAGTACTTC.

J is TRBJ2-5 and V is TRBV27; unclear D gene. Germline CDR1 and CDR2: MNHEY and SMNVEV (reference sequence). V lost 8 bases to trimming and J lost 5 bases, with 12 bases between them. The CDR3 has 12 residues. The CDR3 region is CASGKDLETQYF. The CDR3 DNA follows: TGTGCCAGCGGGAAGGATTTGGAGACCCAGTACTTC.

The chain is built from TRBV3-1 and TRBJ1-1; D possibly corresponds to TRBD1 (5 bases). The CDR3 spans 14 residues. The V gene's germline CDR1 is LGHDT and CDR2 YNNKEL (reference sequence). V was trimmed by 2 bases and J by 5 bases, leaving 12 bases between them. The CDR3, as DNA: TGTGCCAGCAGCCAAAGAGTAGGGGCTACTGAAGCTTTCTTT. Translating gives CASSQRVGATEAFF.

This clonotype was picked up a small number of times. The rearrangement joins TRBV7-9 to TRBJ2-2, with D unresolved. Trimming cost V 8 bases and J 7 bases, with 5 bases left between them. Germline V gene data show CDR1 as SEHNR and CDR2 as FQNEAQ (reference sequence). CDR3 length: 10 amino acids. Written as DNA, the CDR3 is TGTGCCAGCGCGAACGGGGAGCTGTTTTTT. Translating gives CASANGELFF.

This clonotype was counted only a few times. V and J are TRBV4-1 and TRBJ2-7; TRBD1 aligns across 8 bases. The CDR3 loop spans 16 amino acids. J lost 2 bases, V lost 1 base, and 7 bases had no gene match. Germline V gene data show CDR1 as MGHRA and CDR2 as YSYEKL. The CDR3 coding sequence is TGCGCCAGCAGCCAAGGAGAAGGACAGGGCACCTACGAGCAGTACTTC. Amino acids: CASSQGEGQGTYEQYF.

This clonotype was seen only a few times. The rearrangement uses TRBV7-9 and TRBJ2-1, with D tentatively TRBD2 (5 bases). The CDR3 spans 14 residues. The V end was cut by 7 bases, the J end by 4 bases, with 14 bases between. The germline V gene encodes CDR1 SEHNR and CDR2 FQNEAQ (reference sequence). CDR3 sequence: CASTSGLDYNEQFF. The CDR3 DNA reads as TGTGCCAGCACCTCGGGATTGGATTACAATGAGCAGTTCTTC.

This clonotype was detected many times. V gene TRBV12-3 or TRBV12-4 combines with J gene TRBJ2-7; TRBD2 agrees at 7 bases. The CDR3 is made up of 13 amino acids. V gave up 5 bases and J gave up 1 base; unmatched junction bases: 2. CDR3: CASSIGGSYEQYF. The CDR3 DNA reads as TGTGCCAGCAGTATCGGGGGGTCCTACGAGCAGTACTTC.

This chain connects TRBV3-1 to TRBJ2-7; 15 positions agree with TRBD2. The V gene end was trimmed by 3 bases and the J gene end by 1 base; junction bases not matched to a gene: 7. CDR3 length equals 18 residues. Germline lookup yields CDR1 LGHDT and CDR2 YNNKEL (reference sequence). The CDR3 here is CASSQTGTSGGPSYEQYF. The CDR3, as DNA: TGTGCCAGCAGCCAGACCGGGACTAGCGGGGGGCCTTCCTACGAGCAGTACTTC.

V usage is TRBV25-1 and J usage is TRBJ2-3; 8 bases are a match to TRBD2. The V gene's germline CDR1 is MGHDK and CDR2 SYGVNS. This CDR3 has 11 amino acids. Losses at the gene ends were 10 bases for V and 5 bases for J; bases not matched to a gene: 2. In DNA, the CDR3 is TGTGCCACGGGGGGGCAAGATACGCAGTATTTT. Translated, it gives CATGGQDTQYF.

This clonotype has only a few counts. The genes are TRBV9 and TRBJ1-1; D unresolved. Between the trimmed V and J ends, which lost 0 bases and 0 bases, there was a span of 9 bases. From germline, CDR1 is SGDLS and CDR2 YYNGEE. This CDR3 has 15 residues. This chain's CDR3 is CASSVVEHVNTEAFF. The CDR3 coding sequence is TGTGCCAGCAGCGTAGTTGAGCACGTGAACACTGAAGCTTTCTTT. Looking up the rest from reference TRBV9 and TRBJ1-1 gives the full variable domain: DSGVTQTPKHLITATGQRVTLRCSPRSGDLSVYWYQQSLDQGLQFLIQYYNGEERAKGNILERFSAQQFPDLHSELNLSSLELGDSALYFCASSVVEHVNTEAFFGQGTRLTVV.

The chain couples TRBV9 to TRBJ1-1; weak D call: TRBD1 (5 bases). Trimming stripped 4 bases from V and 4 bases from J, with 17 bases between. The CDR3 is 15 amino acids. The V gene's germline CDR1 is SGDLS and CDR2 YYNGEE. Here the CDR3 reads CASSPSGGGTTEAFF. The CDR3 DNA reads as TGTGCCAGCAGCCCGAGTGGGGGGGGGACCACTGAAGCTTTCTTT.

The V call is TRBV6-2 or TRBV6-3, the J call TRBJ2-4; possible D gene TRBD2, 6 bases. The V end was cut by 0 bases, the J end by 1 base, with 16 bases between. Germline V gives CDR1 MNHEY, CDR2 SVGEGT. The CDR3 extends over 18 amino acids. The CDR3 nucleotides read TGTGCCAGCAGTTACTCTAGCTACTTACGGGGGGCCAAAAACATTCAGTACTTC. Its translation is CASSYSSYLRGAKNIQYF.

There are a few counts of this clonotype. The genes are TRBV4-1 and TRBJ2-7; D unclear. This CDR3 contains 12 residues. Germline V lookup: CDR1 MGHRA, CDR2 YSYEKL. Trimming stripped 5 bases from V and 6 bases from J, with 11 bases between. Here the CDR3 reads CASSEYSTEQYF. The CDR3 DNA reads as TGCGCCAGCAGCGAATACTCGACCGAGCAGTACTTC.

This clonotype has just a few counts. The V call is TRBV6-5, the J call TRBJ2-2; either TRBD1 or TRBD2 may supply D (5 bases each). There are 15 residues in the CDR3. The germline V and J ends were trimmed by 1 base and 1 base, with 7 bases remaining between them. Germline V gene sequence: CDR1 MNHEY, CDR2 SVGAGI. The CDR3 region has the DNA TGTGCCAGCAGTTACTGGGACGGGAACACCGGGGAGCTGTTTTTT. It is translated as CASSYWDGNTGELFF.

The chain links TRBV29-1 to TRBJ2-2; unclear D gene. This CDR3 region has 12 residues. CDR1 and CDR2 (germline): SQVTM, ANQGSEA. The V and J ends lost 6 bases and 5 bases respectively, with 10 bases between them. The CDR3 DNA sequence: TGCAGCGTCCAAGGTGGGACCGGGGAGCTGTTTTTT. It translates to CSVQGGTGELFF.